The 11 T cell receptor beta chains below were found in one sample sequenced in a study of sequential checkpoint blockade in melanoma (dated by TCRdb to about 2019). Reading the label with the study, this specimen's treatment or condition is: randomized to nivolumab then ipilimumab (arm A) or the reverse (arm B). To prepare the library, the immunoSEQ multiplex PCR assay was applied. TCRdb limited this immuneACCESS table to in-frame rearrangements with V and J called. A share of clones is missing; checked studies link under half to unresolved V genes, and the rest is unexplained. The sample table lists roughly 6,800 clones, roughly 31% of them with a count of one. The ten largest clonotypes hold approximately 23% of the sample. The sequencing used tumor tissue (inferred from file names), collected from a patient given nivolumab and ipilimumab in sequence. All receptors derive from a human donor with melanoma.

This clone was counted between two and nine times. This chain joins TRBV6-8 and TRBJ1-2; the match to TRBD1 covers 8 bases. The CDR3 has 16 amino acids. Per the germline V gene, CDR1 is MNHGY and CDR2 is SAAAGT. The V and J ends lost 3 bases and 2 bases, in that order; junction bases with no gene match: 8. The CDR3 region is CASSYSPGQENYGYTF. CDR3 DNA: TGTGCCAGCAGTTATTCACCGGGACAGGAGAACTATGGCTACACCTTC.

CDR3 DNA: TGTGCCAGCAGCCGAACTAGCGGGGGGGACAATGAGCAGTTCTTC. Residues: CASSRTSGGDNEQFF. J is TRBJ2-1 and V is TRBV7-7; TRBD2 matches 13 bases. The CDR3 length is 15 residues. Trimming at V came to 5 bases and at J to 5 bases, leaving 3 bases not matched to a gene. In germline, CDR1 is SSHAT, CDR2 FNYEAQ (reference sequence).

There are many counts of this clone. The chain recombines TRBV11-3 with TRBJ2-7; TRBD2 agrees at 8 bases. Looked up from germline, CDR1 is SGHNT and CDR2 is YENEEA. The CDR3 runs 14 residues. V lost 3 bases, J lost 3 bases, and 4 bases stayed unmatched. The CDR3 sequence: CASSFSGTSYEQYF. The DNA for the CDR3 is TGTGCCAGCAGCTTTAGCGGGACAAGCTACGAGCAGTACTTC.

There are a few counts of this clone. The chain links TRBV6-8 to TRBJ2-7, with 8 bases that match TRBD1. Germline V CDR1 and CDR2: MNHGY, SAAAGT. The J segment lost 5 bases and the V segment lost 5 bases, leaving 2 bases of the junction unmatched. This CDR3 is 12 amino acids long. In DNA, the CDR3 is TGTGCCAGCAGTACGACAGGGGACGAGCAGTACTTC. This translates into CASSTTGDEQYF.

This clone is medium-sized within its sample. The chain combines TRBV19 with TRBJ2-2; no firm D call. This CDR3 spans 15 amino acids. V gave up 3 bases and J gave up 0 bases, with 8 bases separating them. Germline V lookup: CDR1 LNHDA, CDR2 SQIVND (reference sequence). The CDR3 protein is CASSILPTNTGELFF. The CDR3 DNA is TGTGCCAGTAGTATTTTGCCCACGAACACCGGGGAGCTGTTTTTT. The full variable domain, in which reference TRBV19 and TRBJ2-2 provide the parts outside the CDR3, is DGGITQSPKYLFRKEGQNVTLSCEQNLNHDAMYWYRQDPGQGLRLIYYSQIVNDFQKGDIAEGYSVSREKKESFPLTVTSAQKNPTAFYLCASSILPTNTGELFFGEGSRLTVL.

The rearrangement links TRBV5-1 to TRBJ1-1; D may be TRBD1 (5 bases). Germline V CDR1 and CDR2: SGHRS, YFSETQ. This CDR3 is built from 16 residues. Trimming pared 0 bases from V and 0 bases from J, leaving 12 bases between. Written as DNA, the CDR3 is TGCGCCAGCAGCTTGGGGCAGGGCTACATGAACACTGAAGCTTTCTTT. Translating it yields CASSLGQGYMNTEAFF.

This sequence joins TRBV28 and TRBJ2-7; 7 bases are shared with TRBD1. The V segment lost 11 bases and the J segment 4 bases; nucleotides outside the gene matches: 11. CDR1 and CDR2 (germline): MDHEN, SYDVKM. This CDR3 contains 13 residues. CDR3 bases: TGTGCCTCAAGAGGGGGCCTGGGTTACGAGCAGTACTTC. Translated: CASRGGLGYEQYF. The whole variable domain, remainder taken from reference TRBV28 and TRBJ2-7, is DVKVTQSSRYLVKRTGEKVFLECVQDMDHENMFWYRQDPGLGLRLIYFSYDVKMKEKGDIPEGYSVSREKKERFSLILESASTNQTSMYLCASRGGLGYEQYFGPGTRLTVT.

This clone was counted many times. The chain couples TRBV11-3 to TRBJ1-1; 9 bases agree with TRBD1. V shed 2 bases, J shed 5 bases, and the junction held 6 bases outside the gene matches. This CDR3 spans 15 amino acids. From germline, CDR1 is SGHNT and CDR2 YENEEA. As DNA, the CDR3 is TGTGCCAGCAGCTTAACCGGACAGGGGTGGACTGAAGCTTTCTTT. Its protein product is CASSLTGQGWTEAFF. Looking up the rest from reference TRBV11-3 and TRBJ1-1 gives the full variable domain: EAGVVQSPRYKIIEKKQPVAFWCNPISGHNTLYWYLQNLGQGPELLIRYENEEAVDDSQLPKDRFSAERLKGVDSTLKIQPAELGDSAVYLCASSLTGQGWTEAFFGQGTRLTVV.

V usage is TRBV12-5 and J usage is TRBJ2-1; a weak D match, TRBD1 (6 bases). The CDR3 consists of 12 residues. Per germline, CDR1 LGHNT and CDR2 FRNRAP. Here the CDR3 reads CASSLRGTEQFF. DNA for the CDR3: TGTGCCAGCTCCCTCAGGGGTACTGAGCAGTTCTTC.

The V and J genes are TRBV19 and TRBJ2-2; D tentatively fits TRBD1 or TRBD2 (5 bases each). Trimming cost V 4 bases and J 8 bases, with 20 bases left between them. The germline CDR1 and CDR2 sequences are LNHDA and SQIVND (reference sequence). The length of the CDR3 is 16 residues. Here the CDR3 reads CASSTRSGAGTGELFF. For the CDR3, the DNA is TGTGCCAGTAGTACCAGGTCCGGGGCTGGTACTGGGGAGCTGTTTTTT. Using reference TRBV19 and TRBJ2-2 for the parts outside the CDR3, the full variable domain is DGGITQSPKYLFRKEGQNVTLSCEQNLNHDAMYWYRQDPGQGLRLIYYSQIVNDFQKGDIAEGYSVSREKKESFPLTVTSAQKNPTAFYLCASSTRSGAGTGELFFGEGSRLTVL.

By proportion, this clone is medium-sized (0.01 to 0.1%). The genes are TRBV6-8 and TRBJ2-1; 9 bases agree with TRBD2. Germline values: CDR1 MNHGY, CDR2 SAAAGT. The length of the CDR3 is 16 residues. The junction had 14 bases not matched to a gene; V was cut back by 6 bases and J by 8 bases. The CDR3 DNA is TGTGCCAGCAGACCCCTTGGGTTAGCGGGAGTAGATGAGCAGTTCTTC. Encoded protein: CASRPLGLAGVDEQFF.